The next 10 T cell receptor beta chains were all read from a single sample in a study of blood T cells in healthy people across ages. The second PCR ran about 6 to 11 cycles with a sample-barcoded 5' primer and J-beta primers. TCRdb itself ran the 5' RACE reads through MiXCR, one entry per CDR3 protein. Of about 1.8 million distinct CDR3 sequences listed, roughly 49% are singletons. Specimen: blood. These TCRs come from a woman in her 40s in good health.

The chain recombines TRBV28 with TRBJ2-4, with D perhaps TRBD1 (6 bases). The V gene lost 4 bases and the J gene lost 1 base, with 20 bases spanning the gap. The CDR3 contains 18 residues. The V gene's germline CDR1 is MDHEN and CDR2 SYDVKM. The CDR3 protein is CASSSQGRGVLAKNIQYF. DNA of the CDR3: TGTGCCAGCAGTTCGCAGGGGAGAGGGGTTTTGGCCAAAAACATTCAGTACTTC.

The genes are TRBV6-5 and TRBJ2-7; D is possibly TRBD2 (5 bases). V shed 7 bases and J shed 1 base, with 20 bases lying between them. The CDR3 is 16 residues long. In germline, CDR1 is MNHEY, CDR2 SVGAGI. CDR3 residues: CASTHGEGRASYEQYF. The CDR3 DNA reads as TGTGCCAGCACCCACGGGGAAGGACGCGCTTCCTACGAGCAGTACTTC.

The chain uses TRBV5-1 and TRBJ2-6, with 7 bases lining up with TRBD1. This CDR3 comprises 18 residues. CDR1 and CDR2 from the germline V gene are SGHRS and YFSETQ. Germline trimming cut 1 base from V and 0 bases from J; bases unmatched to any gene: 7. The CDR3 sequence: CASSLHGQARSGANVLTF. The DNA for the CDR3 is TGCGCCAGCAGCTTGCATGGACAGGCCCGCTCTGGGGCCAACGTCCTGACTTTC.

The chain carries TRBV27 and TRBJ2-3, with D possibly TRBD1 on 5 matching bases. Trimming took off 6 bases at V and 6 bases at J, with 16 bases between the two ends. Germline V CDR1 and CDR2: MNHEY, SMNVEV (reference sequence). The CDR3 runs 14 residues. CDR3 coding DNA: TGTGCCAGCAGCGGGCTAGGGGAATTTGATACGCAGTATTTT. It encodes CASSGLGEFDTQYF.

V is TRBV20-1 and J is TRBJ1-2, with D possibly TRBD1 on 5 matching bases. Germline CDR1 is DFQATT and CDR2 is SNEGSKA (reference sequence). The CDR3 loop spans 14 amino acids. Trimming removed 0 bases from V and 7 bases from J, with 15 bases in between. The CDR3 protein is CSARDPGFRGGYTF. CDR3 coding DNA: TGCAGTGCTAGAGATCCAGGGTTTAGAGGTGGCTACACCTTC.

V gene TRBV27 combines with J gene TRBJ1-2, with D possibly matching TRBD1 (5 bases). Germline V gives CDR1 MNHEY, CDR2 SMNVEV (reference sequence). V was cut by 5 bases and J by 2 bases, with 15 bases left in between. The CDR3 has 15 residues. CDR3 protein: CASSEQVRPNYGYTF. CDR3 DNA sequence: TGTGCCAGCAGTGAACAGGTGCGTCCGAACTATGGCTACACCTTC.

This chain uses TRBV5-1 with TRBJ2-5, with no clear D. The CDR3 has 13 residues. The V gene's germline CDR1 is SGHRS and CDR2 YFSETQ. V was pared by 2 bases and J by 5 bases, with 10 bases between. The CDR3 region has the DNA TGCGCCAGCAGCTTCTCCCAGAAGGAGACCCAGTACTTC. This gives the protein CASSFSQKETQYF.

The rearrangement links TRBV6-2 or TRBV6-3 to TRBJ2-1, with unresolved D. Trimming shortened V by 6 bases and J by 8 bases, and 14 bases separated the two germline ends. Looked up from germline, CDR1 is MNHEY and CDR2 is SVGEGT. CDR3 size: 13 residues. CDR3 in amino acids: CASRTGSGDEQFF. CDR3 DNA: TGTGCCAGCAGAACGGGTTCTGGGGATGAGCAGTTCTTC.

The genes are TRBV6-2 or TRBV6-3 and TRBJ2-1; TRBD2 might be the D (6 bases). This CDR3 is 13 amino acids long. CDR1 and CDR2 (germline): MNHEY, SVGEGT. Trimming left V 5 bases short and J 7 bases short, with 12 bases between. This CDR3 is CASSGVGGNEQFF. CDR3 DNA: TGTGCCAGCAGTGGGGTGGGGGGAAATGAGCAGTTCTTC.

The sample holds a few counts of this clonotype. This rearrangement joins TRBV7-2 to TRBJ2-5, with D possibly matching TRBD1 (6 bases). Trimming removed 1 base at V and 5 bases at J, with 11 bases between. The CDR3 contains 14 residues. CDR1 SGHTA and CDR2 FQGNSA come from the germline V gene. The CDR3 sequence: CASSLVQGSETQYF. CDR3 DNA sequence: TGTGCCAGCAGCTTAGTCCAGGGGAGCGAGACCCAGTACTTC.